This is a list of T cell receptor beta chains from one sample in a study of cytomegalovirus exposure and HLA in healthy donors. Sequenced by immunoSEQ multiplex PCR; TCRdb stores in-frame clones only, minus some. This table holds more than 70,000 clones, about 94% found once. Sequenced: PBMCs. These receptors were taken from a woman under 30 in good health and CMV-seronegative. CDR3s include the opening cysteine and the closing phenylalanine or tryptophan. A D gene is named only where the DNA matches it firmly. Expanded clones get a size class; other rows say once, few or many, or leave the size out.

j_call v_call clone_size d_call cdr3_nt cdr3_aa
TRBJ2-3 TRBV18 NA TRBD2 TGTGCCAGCTCATCCGGGGGGAAGACAGATACGCAGTATTTT CASSSGGKTDTQYF
TRBJ2-7 TRBV28 NA NA TGTGCCAGCAGTTTTTCGGGGGCCTACGAGCAGTACTTC CASSFSGAYEQYF
TRBJ1-1 TRBV5-5 NA TRBD1 TGTGCCAGCAGCTCGTATTCAGGGGGCCTACTTGTGAACACTGAAGCTTTCTTT CASSSYSGGLLVNTEAFF
TRBJ1-1 TRBV27 NA TRBD1 TGTGCCAGCGGCGACAGGGGCGGGTACACTGAAGCTTTCTTT CASGDRGGYTEAFF
TRBJ2-3 TRBV4-1 few TRBD1 TGCGCCAGCAGCCAAGGGACAGGGCACACAGATACGCAGTATTTT CASSQGTGHTDTQYF
TRBJ2-7 TRBV18 NA NA TGTGCCAGCTCCCTCGGCGGGGATACCGAGCAGTACTTC CASSLGGDTEQYF
TRBJ2-5 TRBV18 NA TRBD1 TGTGCCAGCTCACCACTAGAGGGGGCAGAGACCCAGTACTTC CASSPLEGAETQYF
TRBJ1-2 TRBV20-1 once NA TGCAGTGCTGTAGGGGTCTATGGCTACACCTTC CSAVGVYGYTF
TRBJ1-6 TRBV4-1 NA TRBD1 TGCGCCAGCAGCCAAGGGTTGCCAGGGGGCGGTTCACCCCTCCACTTT CASSQGLPGGGSPLHF
TRBJ2-1 TRBV19 NA NA TGTGCCAGTGCCGATAGGCCGCAACTACGGAATGAGCAGTTCTTC CASADRPQLRNEQFF
TRBJ2-1 TRBV14 NA TRBD2 TGTGCCAGCAGCCACCCTACTAGCGGGAGCTACAATGAGCAGTTCTTC CASSHPTSGSYNEQFF
TRBJ2-7 TRBV7-9 NA TRBD1 TGTGCCAGCAGCTTTGTGGGACAGGGAGGCGAGCAGTACTTC CASSFVGQGGEQYF
TRBJ2-5 TRBV7-2 NA NA TGTGCCAGCAGCTTAGAGGCGACGAAAGGGGGCCAAGAGACCCAGTACTTC CASSLEATKGGQETQYF
TRBJ1-2 TRBV10-3 once TRBD1 TGTGCCATCAGTGGCGGGACAACAGGGGCGGTAGACTATGGCTACACCTTC CAISGGTTGAVDYGYTF
TRBJ2-1 TRBV4-1 NA TRBD2 TGCGCCAGCAGCCAAGAACGGACTAGCGGGAGGCTGGAGGAGCAGTTCTTC CASSQERTSGRLEEQFF
TRBJ2-1 TRBV2 once NA TGTGCCAGCAGTGAATTGGACTCGCGAAATGAGCAGTTCTTC CASSELDSRNEQFF
TRBJ1-5 TRBV4-1 NA NA TGCGCCAGCAGCCAAGTCGTGTCAGGGAGCAATCAGCCCCAGCATTTT CASSQVVSGSNQPQHF
TRBJ1-2 TRBV28 NA NA TGTGCCAGCAGTTTACTTTACCGGGACACGGGCTTCTATGGCTACACCTTC CASSLLYRDTGFYGYTF
TRBJ2-7 TRBV6-5 once TRBD1 TGTGCCAGCAGTTACCAAGGGACAGGGGGTTACGAGCAGTACTTC CASSYQGTGGYEQYF
TRBJ2-1 TRBV15 NA NA TGTGCCAGCGGACAGTCCAAGGTTCGTGAGCAGTTCTTC CASGQSKVREQFF
TRBJ1-2 TRBV27 NA TRBD1 TGTGCCAGCAGTTTGGATCCCCCGGACAGGGTTGAAGGCTACACCTTC CASSLDPPDRVEGYTF
TRBJ1-1 TRBV27 NA NA TGTGCCAGCAGTAGAGGCCTAATGAACACTGAAGCTTTCTTT CASSRGLMNTEAFF